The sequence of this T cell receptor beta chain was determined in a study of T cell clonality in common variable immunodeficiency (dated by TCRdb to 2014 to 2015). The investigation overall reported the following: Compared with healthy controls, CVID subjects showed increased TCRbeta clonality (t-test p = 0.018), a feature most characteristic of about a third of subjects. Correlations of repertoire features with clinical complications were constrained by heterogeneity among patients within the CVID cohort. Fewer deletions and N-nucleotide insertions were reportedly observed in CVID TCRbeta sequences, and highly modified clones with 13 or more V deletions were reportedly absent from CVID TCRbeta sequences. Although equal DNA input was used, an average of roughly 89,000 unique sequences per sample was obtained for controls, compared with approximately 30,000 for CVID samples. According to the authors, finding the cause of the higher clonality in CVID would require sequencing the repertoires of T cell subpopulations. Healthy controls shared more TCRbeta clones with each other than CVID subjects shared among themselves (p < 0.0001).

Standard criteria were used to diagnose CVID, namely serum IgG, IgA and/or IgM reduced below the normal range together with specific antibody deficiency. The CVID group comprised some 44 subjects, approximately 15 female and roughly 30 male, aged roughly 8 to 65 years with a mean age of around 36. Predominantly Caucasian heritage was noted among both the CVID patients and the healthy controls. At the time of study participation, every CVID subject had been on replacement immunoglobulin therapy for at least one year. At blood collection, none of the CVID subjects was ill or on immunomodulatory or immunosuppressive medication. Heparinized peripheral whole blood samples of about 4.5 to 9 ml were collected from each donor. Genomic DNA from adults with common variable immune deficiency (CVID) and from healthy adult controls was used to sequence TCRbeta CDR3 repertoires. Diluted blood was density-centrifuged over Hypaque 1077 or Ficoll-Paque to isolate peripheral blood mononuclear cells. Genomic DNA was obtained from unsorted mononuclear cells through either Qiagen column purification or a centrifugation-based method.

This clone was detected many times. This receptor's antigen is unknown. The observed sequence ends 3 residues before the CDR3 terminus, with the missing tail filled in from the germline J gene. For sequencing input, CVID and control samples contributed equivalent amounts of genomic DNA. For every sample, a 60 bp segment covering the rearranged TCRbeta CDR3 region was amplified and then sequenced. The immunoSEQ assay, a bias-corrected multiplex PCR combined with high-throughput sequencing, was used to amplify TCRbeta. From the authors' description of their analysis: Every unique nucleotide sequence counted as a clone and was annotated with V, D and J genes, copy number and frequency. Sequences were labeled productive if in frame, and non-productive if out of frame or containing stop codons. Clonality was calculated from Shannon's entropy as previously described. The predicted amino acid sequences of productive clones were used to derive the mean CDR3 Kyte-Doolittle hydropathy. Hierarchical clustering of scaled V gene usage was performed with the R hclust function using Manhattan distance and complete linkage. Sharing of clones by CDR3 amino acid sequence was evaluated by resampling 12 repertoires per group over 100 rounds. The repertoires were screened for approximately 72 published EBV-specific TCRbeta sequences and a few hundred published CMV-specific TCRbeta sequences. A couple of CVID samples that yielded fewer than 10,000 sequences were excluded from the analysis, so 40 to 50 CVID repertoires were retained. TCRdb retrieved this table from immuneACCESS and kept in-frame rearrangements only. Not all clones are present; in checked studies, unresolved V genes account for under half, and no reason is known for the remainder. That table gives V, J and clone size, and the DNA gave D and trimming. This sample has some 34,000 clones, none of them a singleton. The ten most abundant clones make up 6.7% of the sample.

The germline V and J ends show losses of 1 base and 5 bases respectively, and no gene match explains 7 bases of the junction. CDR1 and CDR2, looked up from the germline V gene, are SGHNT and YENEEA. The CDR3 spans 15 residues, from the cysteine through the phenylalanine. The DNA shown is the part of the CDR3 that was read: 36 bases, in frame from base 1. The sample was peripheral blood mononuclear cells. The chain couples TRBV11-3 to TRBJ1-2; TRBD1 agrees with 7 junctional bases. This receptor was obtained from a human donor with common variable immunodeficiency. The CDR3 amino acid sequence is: CASSLGLAGGYGYTF. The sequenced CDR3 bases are TGTGCCAGCAGCTTAGGGTTGGCAGGGGGATATGGC. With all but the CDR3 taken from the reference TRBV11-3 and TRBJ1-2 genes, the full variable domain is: EAGVVQSPRYKIIEKKQPVAFWCNPISGHNTLYWYLQNLGQGPELLIRYENEEAVDDSQLPKDRFSAERLKGVDSTLKIQPAELGDSAVYLCASSLGLAGGYGYTFGSGTRLTVV.